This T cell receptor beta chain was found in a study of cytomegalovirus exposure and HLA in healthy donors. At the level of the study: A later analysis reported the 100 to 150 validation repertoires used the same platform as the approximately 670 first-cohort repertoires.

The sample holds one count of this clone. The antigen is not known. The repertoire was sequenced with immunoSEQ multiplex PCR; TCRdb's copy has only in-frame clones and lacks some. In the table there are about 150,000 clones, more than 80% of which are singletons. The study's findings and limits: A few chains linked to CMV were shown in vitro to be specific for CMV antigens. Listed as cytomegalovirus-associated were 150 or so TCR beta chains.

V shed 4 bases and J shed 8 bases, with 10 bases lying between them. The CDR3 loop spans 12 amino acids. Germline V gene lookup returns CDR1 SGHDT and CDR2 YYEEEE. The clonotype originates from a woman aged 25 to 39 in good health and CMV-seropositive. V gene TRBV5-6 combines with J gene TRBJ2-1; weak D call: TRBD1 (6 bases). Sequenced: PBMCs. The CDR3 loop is CASSGGRYEQFF. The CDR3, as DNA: TGTGCCAGCAGCGGGGGCCGCTATGAGCAGTTCTTC.